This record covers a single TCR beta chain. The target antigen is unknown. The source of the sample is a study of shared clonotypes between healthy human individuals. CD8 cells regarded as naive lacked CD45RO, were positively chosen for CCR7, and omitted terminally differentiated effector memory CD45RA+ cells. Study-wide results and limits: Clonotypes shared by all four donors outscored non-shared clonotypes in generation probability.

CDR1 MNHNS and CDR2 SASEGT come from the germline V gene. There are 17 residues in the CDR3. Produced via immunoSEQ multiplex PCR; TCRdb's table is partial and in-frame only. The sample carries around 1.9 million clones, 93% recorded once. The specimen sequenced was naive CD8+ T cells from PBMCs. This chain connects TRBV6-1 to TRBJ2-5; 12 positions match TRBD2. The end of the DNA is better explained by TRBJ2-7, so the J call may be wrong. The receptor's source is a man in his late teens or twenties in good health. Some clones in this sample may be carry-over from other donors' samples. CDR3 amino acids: CASSDATGLAGSYEQYF. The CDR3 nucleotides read TGTGCCAGCAGTGACGCCACTGGACTAGCGGGAAGCTACGAGCAGTACTTC.